The rows below give T cell receptor beta chains drawn from one sample of a study of patients and donors after allogeneic stem cell transplantation. TCRdb analysed the RT-PCR reads with MiXCR anew, one entry per CDR3 protein. The repertoire consists of 920,000 or so distinct CDR3 sequences, with roughly 18% occurring once and the leading ten covering 5% to 7.5%. The sequenced material came from blood, either unsorted or a sorted T cell fraction (not recorded which). Receptors were obtained from a human donor who was either an allogeneic HSCT recipient or a stem cell or donor lymphocyte infusion donor (not recorded which). It is not recorded whose cells these are; they may come from a transplant donor. The conserved cysteine and the conserved F or W are not part of the CDR3 here. Clone size is stated in some rows and not others, as once, few, many or a class when expanded.

clone_size	v_call	j_call	cdr3_aa
.	TRBV5-1	TRBJ1-4	ASSPGLLPSTNEKLF
.	TRBV5-1	TRBJ1-1	ASSLAGGRDTEAF
few	TRBV12-3/TRBV12-4	TRBJ2-2	ASRPAGEGTGELF
.	TRBV28	TRBJ1-5	ASSLIGSQPQH
.	TRBV12-3/TRBV12-4	TRBJ1-4	ASSLHGRTNEKLF
.	TRBV4-2	TRBJ2-2	ASSLAPLRMGNTGELF
.	TRBV27	TRBJ2-3	ASSPATRARSSPDTQY
many	TRBV12-3/TRBV12-4	TRBJ1-1	ASSRDRNTEAF
few	TRBV18	TRBJ1-1	ASSGTGVAFTEAF
.	TRBV2	TRBJ1-5	ASSEAWGNQPQH
few	TRBV7-9	TRBJ2-2	ASSSMGTANTGELF
.	TRBV12-3/TRBV12-4	TRBJ2-3	ASSRHSSGTDTQY
many	TRBV9	TRBJ2-1	ASSVGSYNEQF
.	TRBV6-5	TRBJ2-5	ASSYGGLGRQETQY
many	TRBV5-1	TRBJ1-1	ASSLTGKGTEAF
.	TRBV5-5	TRBJ1-6	ASSLEGTGVSPLH
.	TRBV11-2	TRBJ2-3	ASSPKDRNTQY
few	TRBV24-1	TRBJ2-3	ATSDLGTSGFTQY
.	TRBV2	TRBJ2-7	ASSSRRSYEQY
.	TRBV20-1	TRBJ2-5	SAWGGRGETQY
many	TRBV6-1	TRBJ1-6	ASSDVPDNKPLH
few	TRBV7-9	TRBJ2-7	ASLGGIAGGSEQY
few	TRBV12-3/TRBV12-4	TRBJ1-1	ASSYRQGSNTEAF
.	TRBV20-1	TRBJ2-1	SARPDRALRNYNEQF
.	TRBV5-1	TRBJ2-7	ASSFGQGYYEQY
.	TRBV12-3/TRBV12-4	TRBJ2-3	ASSRREGKRTDTQY
.	TRBV4-3	TRBJ2-1	ASSQDWWTVYNEQF
many	TRBV3-1	TRBJ2-5	ASNPSRVETQY
many	TRBV29-1	TRBJ2-7	SAIIRDRVEQY
.	TRBV11-2	TRBJ2-1	ASSLEGGVHEQF
few	TRBV2	TRBJ2-1	ASSDRGPLNLNEQF
few	TRBV20-1	TRBJ2-5	SARPGQVPETQY
few	TRBV6-5	TRBJ2-2	ASSYLAVIANTGELF
.	TRBV29-1	TRBJ1-4	SVESGADEKLF
few	TRBV27	TRBJ2-6	ASSLFYSNSGANVLT
.	TRBV6-1	TRBJ2-7	ASRGTGVSSYEQY
.	TRBV4-1	TRBJ2-3	ASSQEGSGISTDTQY
few	TRBV20-1	TRBJ2-5	SVTTSGQETQY
.	TRBV6-1	TRBJ1-1	AILETGQFTEAF
few	TRBV12-3/TRBV12-4	TRBJ1-5	ASRVNVPPHQPQH
.	TRBV7-3	TRBJ1-2	ASSPVGGKSHGYT
.	TRBV12-3/TRBV12-4	TRBJ1-1	ASRLLGGTTEAF
.	TRBV12-3/TRBV12-4	TRBJ1-2	ASSLGQIYT
.	TRBV20-1	TRBJ2-7	SALTDWTTHSSYEQY
.	TRBV10-3	TRBJ1-1	AANRALNTEAF
.	TRBV24-1	TRBJ2-1	ATRGGSHNEQF
.	TRBV6-1	TRBJ2-2	ASSELAGANTGELF
many	TRBV10-3	TRBJ1-2	AIRGEGIYGYT
.	TRBV18	TRBJ2-5	ASSLGTSAQETQY
few	TRBV4-2	TRBJ2-6	ASSQETGAGANVLT
.	TRBV19	TRBJ2-1	ASSIDPGGEQF
few	TRBV12-3/TRBV12-4	TRBJ2-7	ASSQAGGEQY
.	TRBV7-2	TRBJ2-2	ASSLAAKLAGLRGAGELF
.	TRBV20-1	TRBJ2-1	SARDFGGGTTYNEQF
.	TRBV27	TRBJ2-7	ASSFARGPYEQY
.	TRBV6-4	TRBJ2-7	ANRGRSGSQDYEQY
.	TRBV9	TRBJ1-6	ASSARGGRDSPLH
few	TRBV11-1	TRBJ2-7	ASSLLAGGIYEQY